These 5 T cell receptor beta chains share one sample of origin, sequenced in a study of vaccination effects on CD4 cells after COVID-19. Measured with immunoSEQ multiplex PCR; TCRdb has only the in-frame clones, and not every one. The repertoire consists of roughly 40,000 clones, with about 70% occurring once and the leading ten covering about 8%. Culture proceeded for roughly ten days, and CD4+ T cells were then isolated. Each participant was given two doses of one vaccine (BNT162b2 or mRNA-1273). These receptors have no identified antigens. The material sequenced was CD4+ T cells from PBMCs cultured without peptide, taken after COVID-19 vaccination. The source is a human donor who received a COVID-19 vaccine.

This clone showed up just a few times. The chain uses TRBV6-6 and TRBJ2-7, with TRBD1 as a possible D gene (6 bases). Trimming left V 7 bases short and J 0 bases short, with 16 bases between. The CDR3 extends over 15 amino acids. Germline lookup yields CDR1 MNHNY and CDR2 SVGAGI (reference sequence). CDR3 sequence (DNA): TGTGCCAGCACCCCGGACAGTCGGAGCTCCTACGAGCAGTACTTC. It encodes CASTPDSRSSYEQYF.

This clone was counted a single time. This chain joins TRBV9 and TRBJ1-1; D is unresolved. Trimming removed 0 bases from V and 0 bases from J, with 6 bases in between. Germline CDR1 reads SGDLS; CDR2 reads YYNGEE. The length of the CDR3 is 14 residues. The CDR3 loop reads CASSVGEMNTEAFF. The CDR3 nucleotides are TGTGCCAGCAGCGTAGGGGAAATGAACACTGAAGCTTTCTTT.

This sequence joins TRBV18 and TRBJ1-2; no firm D call. This CDR3 region has 14 residues. The V gene's germline CDR1 is KGHSH and CDR2 LQKENI. Trimming removed 3 bases from V and 0 bases from J, with 8 bases in between. DNA of the CDR3: TGTGCCAGCTCACCCGACCGAGCTAACTATGGCTACACCTTC. Translated: CASSPDRANYGYTF.

J is TRBJ2-5 and V is TRBV10-3, with 11 positions matching TRBD1. The V gene end was trimmed by 7 bases and the J gene end by 5 bases; junction bases not matched to a gene: 6. Germline V lookup: CDR1 ENHRY, CDR2 SYGVKD. The CDR3 covers 14 residues. CDR3 bases: TGTGCCATCACCTCCGGGACAGGGGGGGAGACCCAGTACTTC. This encodes CAITSGTGGETQYF.

This clone was counted between two and nine times. Here the CDR3 DNA reads TGTGCCAGCAGCCAGAATGGCGGCGGGGAGCAGTTCTTC. Encoded protein: CASSQNGGGEQFF. V is TRBV3-1 (or the pseudogene TRBV3-2) and J is TRBJ2-1; D is perhaps TRBD2 (5 bases). V was shortened by 3 bases and J by 10 bases, with 13 bases between the two germline ends. Germline CDR1 LGHDT, CDR2 YNNKEL (reference sequence). This CDR3 has 13 amino acids.